The rows below give T cell receptor beta chains drawn from one sample of a study of blood T cell repertoires in COVID-19. Sequenced by immunoSEQ multiplex PCR; TCRdb stores in-frame clones only, minus some. The repertoire holds 340,000 or so clones, with around 86% as singletons. The sequenced material came from peripheral blood. The receptor source for this set is a man in his forties or fifties with active or convalescent COVID-19. CDR3s include the opening cysteine and the closing phenylalanine or tryptophan. Each record gives: D gene, V gene, clone size, J gene, CDR3 DNA, CDR3 protein. D genes are given only for firm matches. Not all rows give a size; the values are once, few, many and, for expanded clones, a class.

>TRBD1|TRBV3-1/TRBV3-2|few|TRBJ1-4
TGTGCCAGCAGCCTCACCCCGGACAGGGAGGAAAAACTGTTTTTT
CASSLTPDREEKLFF
>.|TRBV9|.|TRBJ2-2
TGTGCCAGCAGCGTAGCTACAGGGAGAGGAAGCGTGAAGCTGTTTTTT
CASSVATGRGSVKLFF
>TRBD1|TRBV4-3|once|TRBJ2-7
TGCGCCAGCAGCCAAGACCTCCGACGGACAGGGTCCCTCGAGCAGTACTTC
CASSQDLRRTGSLEQYF
>TRBD1|TRBV19|.|TRBJ1-5
TGTGCCACAGAACCCAATCCCGGGACAGGGTTTGGGCAGCCCCAGCATTTT
CATEPNPGTGFGQPQHF
>.|TRBV28|once|TRBJ2-5
TGTGCCAGCAGTTCCAGTTATCGCGGGGCTGGGGAGGAGACCCAGTACTTC
CASSSSYRGAGEETQYF
>TRBD2|TRBV11-3|.|TRBJ2-1
TGTGCCAGCAGCCCCCAAGCGGGGCCGACTGAGGATGAGCAGTTCTTC
CASSPQAGPTEDEQFF
>.|TRBV5-1|.|TRBJ2-5
TGCGCCAGCAGCAGTCTGACAGCCCAAGAGACCCAGTACTTC
CASSSLTAQETQYF
>.|TRBV2|.|TRBJ2-5
TGTGCCAGCAGTGATGGGCGGGGCCAAGAGACCCAGTACTTC
CASSDGRGQETQYF
>TRBD1|TRBV19|.|TRBJ1-3
TGTGCCAGTAGGATCTCCTCGACAGGGGCCCTCTCTGGAAACACCATATATTTT
CASRISSTGALSGNTIYF
>.|TRBV11-3|.|TRBJ2-2
TGTGCCAGCAGCTTAGGTGGCGGCGGGACCGGGGAGCTGTTTTTT
CASSLGGGGTGELFF
>.|TRBV7-9|.|TRBJ1-1
TGTGCCAGCCGCGTCCCGGGGAACACTGAAGCTTTCTTT
CASRVPGNTEAFF
>TRBD2|TRBV29-1|.|TRBJ2-2
TGCAGCGTTGGCGGGACTAGCGGGAGAAACACCGGGGAGCTGTTTTTT
CSVGGTSGRNTGELFF
>TRBD1|TRBV7-3|.|TRBJ1-1
TGTGCCAGCAGCGCAGGGGGCGGACTCGAAGCTTTCTTT
CASSAGGGLEAFF
>.|TRBV12-1|.|TRBJ2-1
TGTGCCAGCAGCTCTAGATACCGGGACAGGGTCTACAATGAGCAGTTCTTC
CASSSRYRDRVYNEQFF
>.|TRBV3-1/TRBV3-2|few|TRBJ1-5
TGTGCCAGCAGCCAAGGGTTTGGGGAGGGACAGCCCCAGCATTTT
CASSQGFGEGQPQHF
>.|TRBV3-1/TRBV3-2|.|TRBJ1-4
TGTGCCAGCAGCCGCGGCGATCAGGGATTTAGTGAAAAACTGTTTTTT
CASSRGDQGFSEKLFF
>.|TRBV27|.|TRBJ1-5
TGTGCCAGCGGCCGGGGGGGGAGCAATCAGCCCCAGCATTTT
CASGRGGSNQPQHF
>.|TRBV3-1/TRBV3-2|once|TRBJ2-2
TGTGCCAGCAGCCAAGGACGTAGCGGAAACACCGGGGAGCTGTTTTTT
CASSQGRSGNTGELFF
>TRBD1|TRBV9|.|TRBJ1-4
TGTGCCAGCAGCCGGGACAGCGGTAATGAAAAACTGTTTTTT
CASSRDSGNEKLFF
>.|TRBV28|.|TRBJ1-2
TGTGCCAGCAGTTGGGGGGGCAACTATGGCTACACCTTC
CASSWGGNYGYTF
>.|TRBV5-1|.|TRBJ1-2
TGCGCCAGCTCCTACGGAGGGGCGGGTGGCTACACCTTC
CASSYGGAGGYTF
>.|TRBV6-6|.|TRBJ2-3
TGTGCCAGCAGGATACTAAGGGATACGCAGTATTTT
CASRILRDTQYF
>TRBD1|TRBV28|.|TRBJ1-1
TGTGCCAGCAGTTCACAGGGGGCCCTGAACACTGAAGCTTTCTTT
CASSSQGALNTEAFF
>TRBD1|TRBV7-9|.|TRBJ2-2
TGTGCCAGCAGCTTGGGACAGGTGACCGGGGAGCTGTTTTTT
CASSLGQVTGELFF
>TRBD2|TRBV28|.|TRBJ2-7
TGTGCCAGCGCTCCGGGACTAGGTTACGAGCAGTACTTC
CASAPGLGYEQYF
>.|TRBV6-6|.|TRBJ2-2
TGTGCCAGCAGCCCGGGACAGAACACCGGGGAGCTGTTTTTT
CASSPGQNTGELFF
>.|TRBV12-5|.|TRBJ2-2
TGTGCTAGTGGTTTGTTTGGAGGCCCTCGGAGCACCGGGGAGCTGTTTTTT
CASGLFGGPRSTGELFF
>TRBD1|TRBV18|.|TRBJ1-2
TGTGCCAGCTCACCGACGACGACAGGGGATGGTGGCTACACCTTC
CASSPTTTGDGGYTF
>.|TRBV12-3/TRBV12-4|.|TRBJ2-2
TGTGCCAGCAGACAGGGTGGAGGGGAGCTGTTTTTT
CASRQGGGELFF
>TRBD1|TRBV6-5|.|TRBJ1-4
TGTGCCAGCCGACAGGGGGGAGGTAATGAAAAACTGTTTTTT
CASRQGGGNEKLFF
>.|TRBV6-2/TRBV6-3|.|TRBJ1-1
TGTGCCAGCAGTACCCGGACAGCCATGAACACTGAAGCTTTCTTT
CASSTRTAMNTEAFF
>.|TRBV7-6|.|TRBJ2-7
TGTGCCAGCAGCTTAGCGTTAACGGGGTCGGCCTACGAGCAGTACTTC
CASSLALTGSAYEQYF
>TRBD1|TRBV4-3|.|TRBJ1-5
TGCGCCAGCAGCCAGAGGACAGGGGATCAGCCCCAGCATTTT
CASSQRTGDQPQHF
>.|TRBV2|.|TRBJ2-3
TGTGCCAGCAGCCCGGGAGCAACCGCGGATACGCAGTATTTT
CASSPGATADTQYF
>.|TRBV5-5|.|TRBJ1-1
TGTGCCAGCAGCTTGAATTCGTACAGTGAAGCTTTCTTT
CASSLNSYSEAFF
>TRBD1|TRBV30|.|TRBJ2-1
TGTGCCTGGAGTACGTCCAACAGGGGAGATTACAATGAGCAGTTCTTC
CAWSTSNRGDYNEQFF
>TRBD1|TRBV18|.|TRBJ1-5
TGTGCCAGCTCCCTTTCTCCGGGACAGTCCCTGAATTTT
CASSLSPGQSLNF
>.|TRBV10-1|.|TRBJ2-5
TGCGCCAGCAGTGAGTCAGGCAAGCAGGAGGCCCAGTACTTC
CASSESGKQEAQYF
>.|TRBV27|.|TRBJ2-3
TGTGCCAGCAGTCCACGGGGGGCCTCAGATACGCAGTATTTT
CASSPRGASDTQYF
>TRBD2|TRBV18|.|TRBJ2-7
TGTGCCAGCTCACCACCGTCTAGCGGGGGGGACGAGCAGTACTTC
CASSPPSSGGDEQYF
>TRBD1|TRBV27|.|TRBJ1-1
TGTGCCAGCAGTTCCTGGACAGGGGGTGCCACTGAAGCTTTCTTT
CASSSWTGGATEAFF
>TRBD1|TRBV30|.|TRBJ1-3
TGTGCCTGGACCGGGACAGCGGGAAACACCATATATTTT
CAWTGTAGNTIYF
>.|TRBV2|.|TRBJ2-1
TGTGCCAGCAGTGGGAGTTCGTACAATGAGCAGTTCTTC
CASSGSSYNEQFF